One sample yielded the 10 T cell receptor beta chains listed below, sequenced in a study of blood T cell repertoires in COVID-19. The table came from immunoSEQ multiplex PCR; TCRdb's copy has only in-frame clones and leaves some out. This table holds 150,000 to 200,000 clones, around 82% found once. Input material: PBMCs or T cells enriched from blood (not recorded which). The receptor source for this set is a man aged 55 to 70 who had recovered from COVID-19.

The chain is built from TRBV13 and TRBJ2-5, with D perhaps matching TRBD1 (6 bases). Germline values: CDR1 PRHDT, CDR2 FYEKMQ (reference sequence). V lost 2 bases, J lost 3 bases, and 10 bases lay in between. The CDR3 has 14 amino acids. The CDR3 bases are TGTGCCAGCAGCTTAACCAGGGGAAAAGAGACCCAGTACTTC. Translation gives CASSLTRGKETQYF.

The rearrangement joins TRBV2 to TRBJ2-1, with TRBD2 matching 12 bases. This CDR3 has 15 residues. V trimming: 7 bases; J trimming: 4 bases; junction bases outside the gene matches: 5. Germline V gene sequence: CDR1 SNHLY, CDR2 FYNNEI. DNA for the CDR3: TGTGCCAGCACCGGGACTAGCGGGCCGTACAATGAGCAGTTCTTC. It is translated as CASTGTSGPYNEQFF.

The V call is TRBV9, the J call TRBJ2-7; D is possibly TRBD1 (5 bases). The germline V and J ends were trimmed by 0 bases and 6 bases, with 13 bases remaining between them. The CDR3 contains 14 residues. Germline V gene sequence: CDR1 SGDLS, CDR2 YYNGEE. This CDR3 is CASSVGAGNSEQYF. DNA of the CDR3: TGTGCCAGCAGCGTAGGGGCAGGGAACTCCGAGCAGTACTTC.

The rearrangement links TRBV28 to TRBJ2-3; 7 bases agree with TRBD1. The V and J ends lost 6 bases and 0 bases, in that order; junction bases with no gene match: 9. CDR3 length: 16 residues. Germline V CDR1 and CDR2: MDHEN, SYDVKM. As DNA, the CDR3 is TGTGCCAGCAGCTGGGACAGCTATACTAGCACAGATACGCAGTATTTT. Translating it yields CASSWDSYTSTDTQYF.

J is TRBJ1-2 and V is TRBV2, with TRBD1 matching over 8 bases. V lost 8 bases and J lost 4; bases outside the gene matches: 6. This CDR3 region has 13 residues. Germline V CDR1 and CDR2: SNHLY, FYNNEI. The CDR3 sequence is CASQDRALYGYTF. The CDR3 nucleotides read TGTGCCAGCCAGGACAGGGCTCTCTATGGCTACACCTTC.

CDR3 nucleotide sequence: TGTGCTAGTGGACTAGCGGGAGCCAAAAACATTCAGTACTTC. Encoded protein: CASGLAGAKNIQYF. The chain employs TRBV12-5 and TRBJ2-4; 9 bases align to TRBD2. Trimming cost V 6 bases and J 0 bases; bases outside gene matches: 0. CDR1 and CDR2 (germline): LGHNT, FRNRAP. The CDR3 has 14 residues.

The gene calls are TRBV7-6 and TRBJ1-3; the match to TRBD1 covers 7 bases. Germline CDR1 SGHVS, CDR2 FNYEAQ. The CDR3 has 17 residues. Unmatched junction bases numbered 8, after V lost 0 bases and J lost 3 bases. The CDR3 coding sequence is TGTGCCAGCAGCTTAGCTCCTATGACAGGGAGTGGAAACACCATATATTTT. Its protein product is CASSLAPMTGSGNTIYF.

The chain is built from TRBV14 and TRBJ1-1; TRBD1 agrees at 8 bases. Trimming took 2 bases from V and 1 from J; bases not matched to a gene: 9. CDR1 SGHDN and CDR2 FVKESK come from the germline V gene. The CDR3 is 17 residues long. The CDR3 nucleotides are TGTGCCAGCAGCCAACTTATGGGACAGGCGACGAACACTGAAGCTTTCTTT. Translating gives CASSQLMGQATNTEAFF.

CDR3 in amino acids: CASSPRLAGSTDTQYF. CDR3 coding DNA: TGTGCCAGCAGCCCACGACTAGCGGGCAGCACAGATACGCAGTATTTT. This chain links TRBV7-2 with TRBJ2-3; 10 bases fit TRBD2. Germline assignment: CDR1 SGHTA and CDR2 FQGNSA. The CDR3 runs to 16 residues. The ends lost 5 bases at V and 0 bases at J; junction bases unmatched: 5.

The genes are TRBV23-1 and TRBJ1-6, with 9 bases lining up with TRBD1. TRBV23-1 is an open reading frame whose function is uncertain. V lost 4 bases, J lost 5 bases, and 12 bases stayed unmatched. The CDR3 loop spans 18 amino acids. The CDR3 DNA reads TGCGCCAGCAGTCCCGGCCACCGGGACAGGGAAAATAATTCACCCCTCCACTTT. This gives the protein CASSPGHRDRENNSPLHF.